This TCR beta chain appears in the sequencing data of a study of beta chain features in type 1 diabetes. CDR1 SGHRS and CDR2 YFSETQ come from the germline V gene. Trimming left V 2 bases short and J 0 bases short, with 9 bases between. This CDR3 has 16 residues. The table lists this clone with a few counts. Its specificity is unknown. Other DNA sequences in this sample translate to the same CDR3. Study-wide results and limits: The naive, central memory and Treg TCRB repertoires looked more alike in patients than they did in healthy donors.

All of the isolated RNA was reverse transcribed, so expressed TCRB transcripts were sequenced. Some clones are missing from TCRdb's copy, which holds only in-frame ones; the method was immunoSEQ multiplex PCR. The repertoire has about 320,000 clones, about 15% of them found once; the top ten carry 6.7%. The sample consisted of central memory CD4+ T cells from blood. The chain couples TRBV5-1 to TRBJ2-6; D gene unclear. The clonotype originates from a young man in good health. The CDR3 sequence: CASSFSGNSGANVLTF. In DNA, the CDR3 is TGCGCCAGCAGCTTTTCTGGGAACTCTGGGGCCAACGTCCTGACTTTC.